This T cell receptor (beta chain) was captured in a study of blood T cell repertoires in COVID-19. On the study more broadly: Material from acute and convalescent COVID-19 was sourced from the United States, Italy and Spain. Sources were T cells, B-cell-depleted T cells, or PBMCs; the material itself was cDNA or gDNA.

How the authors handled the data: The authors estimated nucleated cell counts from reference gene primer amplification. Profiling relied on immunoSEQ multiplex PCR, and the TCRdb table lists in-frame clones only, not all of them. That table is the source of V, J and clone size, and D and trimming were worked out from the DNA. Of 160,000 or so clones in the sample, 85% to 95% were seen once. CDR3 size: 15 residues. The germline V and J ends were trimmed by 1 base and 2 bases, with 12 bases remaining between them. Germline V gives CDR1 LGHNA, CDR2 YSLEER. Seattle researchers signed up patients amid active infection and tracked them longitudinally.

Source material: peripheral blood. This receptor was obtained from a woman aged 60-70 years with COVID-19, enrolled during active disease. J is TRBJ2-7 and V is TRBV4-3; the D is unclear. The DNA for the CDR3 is TGCGCCAGCAGCCAAGGCCACAATATTCCCTACGAGCAGTACTTC. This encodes CASSQGHNIPYEQYF.